The rows below give T cell receptor beta chains drawn from one sample of a study of T-cell memory formation after mild COVID-19. Using its own MiXCR run on the 5' RACE reads, TCRdb lists one record per CDR3 protein. The sample has some 600,000 distinct CDR3 sequences; 15% to 20% are singletons. Sequencing was done on a sample of PBMCs or a T cell subset sorted from them (not recorded which). These receptors all come from an adult woman who had mild COVID-19 (a few samples of this study predate the infection). Cell type and time point are not known. Both conserved end residues are part of each CDR3. Fields, in order: V gene, D gene, clone size, J gene, CDR3 DNA, CDR3 protein. The D gene is left open where the match is weak. Only some rows state a clone size, as once, few, many or a class for expanded clones.

V gene: TRBV9; D gene: TRBD1; clone size: -; J gene: TRBJ1-6; CDR3 DNA: TGTGCCAGCAGCAAAGAACAGGGGAACTATAATTCACCCCTCCACTTT; CDR3 protein: CASSKEQGNYNSPLHF
V gene: TRBV15; D gene: TRBD1; clone size: -; J gene: TRBJ2-3; CDR3 DNA: TGTGCCACCAGCAGGGCACAGGGGGCTGGAACAGATACGCAGTATTTT; CDR3 protein: CATSRAQGAGTDTQYF
V gene: TRBV20-1; D gene: -; clone size: -; J gene: TRBJ2-6; CDR3 DNA: TGCAGTGCTAGACCTGGAAGCTCACGCTCTGGGGCCAACGTCCTGACTTTC; CDR3 protein: CSARPGSSRSGANVLTF
V gene: TRBV29-1; D gene: -; clone size: few; J gene: TRBJ2-3; CDR3 DNA: TGCAGCGTTGGCGGCCCCGACGCGATCGGGAGAAGGGATACGCAGTATTTT; CDR3 protein: CSVGGPDAIGRRDTQYF
V gene: TRBV19; D gene: -; clone size: -; J gene: TRBJ2-7; CDR3 DNA: TGTGCCAGTAGTAAGGCTAGCGTATACTACGAGCAGTACTTC; CDR3 protein: CASSKASVYYEQYF
V gene: TRBV20-1; D gene: -; clone size: many; J gene: TRBJ1-1; CDR3 DNA: TGCAGTGCTCGGGCTATGGAAACGAATCATTTCTTT; CDR3 protein: CSARAMETNHFF
V gene: TRBV24-1; D gene: TRBD2; clone size: -; J gene: TRBJ2-1; CDR3 DNA: TGTGCCACCAGTGCTCCGGGACTAGACAATGATCAGTTCTTC; CDR3 protein: CATSAPGLDNDQFF
V gene: TRBV7-3; D gene: TRBD1; clone size: -; J gene: TRBJ1-2; CDR3 DNA: TGTGCCAGCAGCCACTCTGCGGGGACAGGGGTATCGGGCTACACCTTC; CDR3 protein: CASSHSAGTGVSGYTF
V gene: TRBV24-1; D gene: TRBD1; clone size: -; J gene: TRBJ2-2; CDR3 DNA: TGTGCCACCAGTGACCCAACAGGGGTCACCGGGGAGCTGTTTTTT; CDR3 protein: CATSDPTGVTGELFF
V gene: TRBV19; D gene: TRBD2; clone size: -; J gene: TRBJ2-1; CDR3 DNA: TGTGCCAGTAGTAAAGCGGGAGGGCCTAATAGCGAGCAGTTCTTC; CDR3 protein: CASSKAGGPNSEQFF
V gene: TRBV19; D gene: TRBD1; clone size: few; J gene: TRBJ2-2; CDR3 DNA: TGTGCCAGTGCGACAGGGCACACCGGGGAGCTGTTTTTT; CDR3 protein: CASATGHTGELFF
V gene: TRBV6-2/TRBV6-3; D gene: TRBD1; clone size: -; J gene: TRBJ2-5; CDR3 DNA: TGTGCCAGCAGTTGGGACAGGGGGCGAGAGACCCAGTACTTC; CDR3 protein: CASSWDRGRETQYF
V gene: TRBV10-3; D gene: -; clone size: many; J gene: TRBJ1-1; CDR3 DNA: TGTGCCACCTCCCAGCCCAGGGGGAACACTGAAGCTTTCTTT; CDR3 protein: CATSQPRGNTEAFF
V gene: TRBV12-3/TRBV12-4; D gene: -; clone size: -; J gene: TRBJ1-1; CDR3 DNA: TGTGCCAGCAGTCCGACGTGGACAGATAAGTTCTACACTGAAGCTTTCTTT; CDR3 protein: CASSPTWTDKFYTEAFF
V gene: TRBV3-1; D gene: -; clone size: -; J gene: TRBJ2-7; CDR3 DNA: TGTGCCAGCAGCCACGTGAGGGTCGGGTTCTACGAGCAGTACTTC; CDR3 protein: CASSHVRVGFYEQYF
V gene: TRBV7-8; D gene: TRBD1; clone size: once; J gene: TRBJ2-7; CDR3 DNA: TGTGCCAGCAGCTACAACAGGGGGTCTGGTTACGAGCAGTACTTC; CDR3 protein: CASSYNRGSGYEQYF
V gene: TRBV6-5; D gene: -; clone size: few; J gene: TRBJ2-7; CDR3 DNA: TGTGCCAGCAGAGCTCCTGGGGGACCAGACGAGCAGTACTTC; CDR3 protein: CASRAPGGPDEQYF
V gene: TRBV5-4; D gene: -; clone size: -; J gene: TRBJ1-2; CDR3 DNA: TGTGCCAGCAGTTCTCAAGGATCTATGGCTGGCTACACCTTC; CDR3 protein: CASSSQGSMAGYTF
V gene: TRBV7-9; D gene: -; clone size: -; J gene: TRBJ1-5; CDR3 DNA: TGTGCCAGCAGCGATCGAAATAGCAATCAGCCCCAGCATTTT; CDR3 protein: CASSDRNSNQPQHF
V gene: TRBV18; D gene: -; clone size: few; J gene: TRBJ1-1; CDR3 DNA: TGTGCCAGCTCACCTGCCACCAACACTGAAGCTTTCTTT; CDR3 protein: CASSPATNTEAFF
V gene: TRBV18; D gene: -; clone size: many; J gene: TRBJ2-3; CDR3 DNA: TGTGCCAGCTCACCAAAGGGATTACGAAGCACAGATACGCAGTATTTT; CDR3 protein: CASSPKGLRSTDTQYF
V gene: TRBV24-1; D gene: TRBD1; clone size: few; J gene: TRBJ1-4; CDR3 DNA: TGTGCCACCAGTGACCCGGGACAGGCCTTTGGAAAACTGTTTTTT; CDR3 protein: CATSDPGQAFGKLFF
V gene: TRBV4-3; D gene: TRBD2; clone size: -; J gene: TRBJ2-1; CDR3 DNA: TGCGCCAGCAGCCGATCCGGGGGGGAGCCCCTCTTC; CDR3 protein: CASSRSGGEPLF
V gene: TRBV7-6; D gene: -; clone size: few; J gene: TRBJ1-2; CDR3 DNA: TGTGCCAGCAGCTTAGACTTCCAGGCTACTACCTCATTTGGCTACACCTTC; CDR3 protein: CASSLDFQATTSFGYTF
V gene: TRBV7-3; D gene: -; clone size: -; J gene: TRBJ1-1; CDR3 DNA: TGTGCCAGCAGAAAAGGGCAGGGGAGCACTGAAGCTTTCTTT; CDR3 protein: CASRKGQGSTEAFF
V gene: TRBV12-3/TRBV12-4; D gene: -; clone size: -; J gene: TRBJ1-2; CDR3 DNA: TGTGCCAGCAGTCCTAACAGGGTTGATGGCTACACCTTC; CDR3 protein: CASSPNRVDGYTF
V gene: TRBV7-2; D gene: TRBD1; clone size: many; J gene: TRBJ2-6; CDR3 DNA: TGTGCCAGCAGCTCAGGGGGCTCTGGGGCCAACGTCCTGACTTTC; CDR3 protein: CASSSGGSGANVLTF
V gene: TRBV6-5; D gene: -; clone size: few; J gene: TRBJ2-3; CDR3 DNA: TGTGCCAGCAGTTACTCCCAAACCGGGGACGGCCCTAGCACAGATACGCAGTATTTT; CDR3 protein: CASSYSQTGDGPSTDTQYF